This T cell receptor beta chain is from a study of blood T cells in healthy people across ages. In the case of this clonotype: The target antigen is unknown.

About 10 milliliters of peripheral blood were drawn from each donor into EDTA-treated tubes. A second PCR of about 7 to 12 cycles used a sample-barcoded 5' primer and a J-beta primer mix. TCRdb re-called the 5' RACE reads with MiXCR, one entry per CDR3 protein. The top ten hold around a quarter of the sample, which has approximately 790,000 distinct CDR3 sequences, around two thirds seen once. Study-wide points: Fewer expanded clones and more diversity marked long-lived versus aged donors.

V dropped 0 bases and J dropped 7 bases, with 10 bases sitting between them. CDR3 length equals 14 residues. Looked up from germline, CDR1 is SGHRS and CDR2 is YFSETQ. The sequence came from a young man in good health. Source material: blood. J is TRBJ2-2 and V is TRBV5-1; no reliable D call. The CDR3 DNA sequence: TGCGCCAGCAGCTTGGGTGGAGAAGGCGGGGAGCTGTTTTTT. Protein product: CASSLGGEGGELFF.